The 20 T cell receptor beta chains presented below share a single source sample, sequenced in a study of blood T cells in healthy people across ages. The authors ran a second PCR of roughly 6 to 12 cycles using a sample-barcoded 5' primer and a J-beta primer mix. TCRdb fed the 5' RACE reads into MiXCR, producing one record per CDR3 protein. The table records about 1.5 million distinct CDR3 sequences, approximately 42% of them present only once. Sequenced: blood. Receptors originate from a woman aged 18-35 years in good health.

About this clonotype: Germline is not matched at one junction end, which may reflect a read error. The gene calls are TRBV29-1 and TRBJ2-7, with D possibly called TRBD1 or TRBD2 (5 bases each). This CDR3 is 14 amino acids long. The V gene's germline CDR1 is SQVTM and CDR2 ANQGSEA. The CDR3 loop is CGVEGSGTYYEQYF. CDR3 bases: TGCGGCGTTGAGGGGTCGGGGACCTACTACGAGCAGTACTTC.

This clonotype has only a few counts. The V gene is TRBV27, the J gene TRBJ2-5, with 14 bases fitting TRBD2. Germline V gene lookup returns CDR1 MNHEY and CDR2 SMNVEV (reference sequence). The CDR3 runs to 15 residues. V gave up 9 bases and J gave up 1 base; unmatched junction bases: 4. In DNA, the CDR3 is TGTGCCAGTGGACTAGCGGGGGGTTCCCAAGAGACCCAGTACTTC. Residues: CASGLAGGSQETQYF.

The CDR3, as DNA: TGTGCCAGCAGCTTAGTGAACGGGGAGAGATCACCCCTCCACTTT. Its protein product is CASSLVNGERSPLHF. This chain connects TRBV7-9 to TRBJ1-6; no clear D gene. The CDR3 has 15 amino acids. Germline V gene lookup returns CDR1 SEHNR and CDR2 FQNEAQ (reference sequence). V was cut by 1 base and J by 10 bases, with 14 bases left in between.

The CDR3 sequence: CASSPFAAPCTDTQYF. CDR3 nucleotides: TGTGCCAGCAGTCCTTTTGCGGCCCCTTGCACAGATACGCAGTATTTT. The chain combines TRBV12-3 or TRBV12-4 with TRBJ2-3; D is unresolved. Trimming stripped 5 bases from V and 1 base from J, with 16 bases between. This CDR3 has 16 residues.

DNA for the CDR3: TGTGCCAGCAGTTTAACGGGTCCCGGAAACACCATATATTTT. Residues: CASSLTGPGNTIYF. V usage is TRBV27 and J usage is TRBJ1-3; D not resolved. Per the germline V gene, CDR1 is MNHEY and CDR2 is SMNVEV (reference sequence). The V gene lost 2 bases and the J gene lost 4 bases, with 9 bases spanning the gap. The CDR3 sequence is 14 residues long.

This chain links TRBV27 with TRBJ2-1, with 7 bases aligning to TRBD1. Looked up from germline, CDR1 is MNHEY and CDR2 is SMNVEV (reference sequence). The length of the CDR3 is 14 residues. The V segment lost 6 bases and the J segment 7 bases; nucleotides outside the gene matches: 9. The chain's CDR3 is CASSPKGAQNEQFF. CDR3 bases: TGTGCCAGCAGCCCGAAGGGGGCGCAGAATGAGCAGTTCTTC.

In its sample, this clonotype was seen a few times. V is TRBV27 and J is TRBJ2-3; D ambiguous. With 5 bases removed from V and 2 bases from J, the gap between germline ends came to 8 bases. The CDR3 is 13 amino acids. CDR1 and CDR2 from the germline V gene are MNHEY and SMNVEV (reference sequence). CDR3 nucleotide sequence: TGTGCCAGCAGTGCCGCAAACACAGATACGCAGTATTTT. This encodes CASSAANTDTQYF.

This CDR3 is CASSYPLGRNTEAFF. CDR3 nucleotide sequence: TGTGCCAGCAGTTACCCTCTAGGAAGGAACACTGAAGCTTTCTTT. V and J are TRBV6-2 or TRBV6-3 and TRBJ1-1; D not resolved. Germline V gives CDR1 MNHEY, CDR2 SVGEGT. Between the trimmed V and J ends, which lost 2 bases and 1 base, there was a span of 11 bases. The CDR3 length is 15 residues.

This clonotype appeared a single time. The rearrangement links TRBV11-3 to TRBJ2-2, with D hard to call. In germline, CDR1 is SGHNT, CDR2 YENEEA. V was clipped by 4 bases and J by 2 bases, with 14 bases between them. The CDR3 loop spans 16 amino acids. The CDR3 sequence is CASSWSYGKNTGELFF. CDR3 nucleotide sequence: TGTGCCAGCAGCTGGAGTTATGGCAAAAACACCGGGGAGCTGTTTTTT.

This chain joins TRBV2 and TRBJ2-1; D may correspond to TRBD1 or TRBD2 (5 bases each). Per the germline V gene, CDR1 is SNHLY and CDR2 is FYNNEI. This CDR3 comprises 19 residues. V dropped 6 bases and J dropped 4 bases, with 28 bases sitting between them. CDR3 bases: TGTGCCAGCAGGGCTACGACGGGGCGAGTAGGGCGGAGTTACAATGAGCAGTTCTTC. It translates to CASRATTGRVGRSYNEQFF.

This clonotype was seen once. The V call is TRBV9, the J call TRBJ2-1, with 7 bases aligning to TRBD2. The J call may be faulty, since TRBJ2-7 better matches the DNA end. The CDR3 length is 15 residues. CDR1 and CDR2 (germline): SGDLS, YYNGEE. The DNA of the CDR3 is TGTGCCAGGGTGAACGGGCAGCGGGAATGGTACGAGCAGTACTTC. Amino acids: CARVNGQREWYEQYF.

V is TRBV24-1 and J is TRBJ2-1; perhaps TRBD2 as D (5 bases). The germline CDR1 and CDR2 sequences are KGHDR and SFDVKD. Trimming removed 6 bases from V and 0 bases from J, with 8 bases in between. The CDR3 covers 14 residues. In nucleotides, the CDR3 is TGTGCCACCAGTCGAGCGGACTCCTACAATGAGCAGTTCTTC. Translating gives CATSRADSYNEQFF.

V gene TRBV7-2 combines with J gene TRBJ2-3; 10 nucleotides match TRBD2. The germline V gene has CDR1 SGHTA and CDR2 FQGNSA. This CDR3 is built from 16 residues. V gave up 5 bases and J gave up 2 bases; unmatched junction bases: 7. CDR3 amino acids: CASSHSGRLYTDTQYF. The CDR3 coding sequence is TGTGCCAGCAGCCATAGCGGGAGGCTATACACAGATACGCAGTATTTT.

This chain joins TRBV7-2 and TRBJ2-6, with D unclear. The CDR3 has 13 residues. The V end was cut by 6 bases, the J end by 11 bases, with 14 bases between. In germline, CDR1 is SGHTA, CDR2 FQGNSA. In DNA, the CDR3 is TGTGCCAGCAGAGGAAAGGGCCTAGACGTCCTGACTTTC. This encodes CASRGKGLDVLTF.

This chain connects TRBV12-3 or TRBV12-4 to TRBJ1-1; a possible D gene is TRBD1 (6 bases). V was trimmed by 1 base and J by 1 base, leaving 16 bases between them. The CDR3 contains 17 residues. CDR3 bases: TGTGCCAGCAGTTTAGGCCGGGCAGGGGCGGGGAACACTGAAGCTTTCTTT. This encodes CASSLGRAGAGNTEAFF.

The CDR3 sequence is CASSRSPGNNSPLHF. In DNA form, the CDR3 reads TGCGCCAGCAGTCGATCCCCAGGGAATAATTCACCCCTCCACTTT. V and J are TRBV5-1 and TRBJ1-6; D is possibly TRBD1 (5 bases). There are 15 residues in the CDR3. In germline, CDR1 is SGHRS, CDR2 YFSETQ. Deletions cut 5 bases from V and 5 bases from J, with 14 bases between.

The V and J genes are TRBV24-1 and TRBJ2-5, with D perhaps matching TRBD1 (8 bases). This CDR3 contains 16 residues. Germline V gives CDR1 KGHDR, CDR2 SFDVKD. Trimming removed 1 base from V and 5 bases from J, with 16 bases in between. The CDR3 DNA sequence: TGTGCCACCAGTGATTTCACAGGGGGGGCTTCGGAGACCCAGTACTTC. Encoded protein: CATSDFTGGASETQYF.

This clonotype was seen more than once but under ten times. The rearrangement joins TRBV20-1 to TRBJ1-2; 9 bases are a match to TRBD1. With 3 bases clipped from V and 2 bases from J, the junction kept 7 bases outside the gene matches. From germline, CDR1 is DFQATT and CDR2 SNEGSKA (reference sequence). There are 15 residues in the CDR3. The CDR3 sequence is CSASSGQGLNYGYTF. Written as DNA, the CDR3 is TGCAGTGCTAGTTCCGGACAGGGGTTGAACTATGGCTACACCTTC.

On this clonotype itself: This may be a read error: a much more frequent sequence differs by one nucleotide. This chain links TRBV7-9 with TRBJ2-3; 11 positions match TRBD2. In germline, CDR1 is SEHNR, CDR2 FQNEAQ (reference sequence). CDR3 size: 16 residues. CDR3 amino acids: CTSSLTSGGSTDTQYF. CDR3 DNA: TGTACCAGCAGCTTAACTAGCGGGGGCAGCACAGATACGCAGTATTTT. The full variable domain, rest sourced from reference TRBV7-9 and TRBJ2-3, is DTGVSQNPRHKITKRGQNVTFRCDPISEHNRLYWYRQTLGQGPEFLTYFQNEAQLEKSRLLSDRFSAERPKGSFSTLEIQRTEQGDSAMYLCTSSLTSGGSTDTQYFGPGTRLTVL.

The rearrangement links TRBV5-1 to TRBJ2-5; D unclear. The germline gives CDR1 SGHRS, CDR2 YFSETQ. This CDR3 spans 13 amino acids. The V gene lost 9 bases and the J gene lost 0 bases, with 12 bases spanning the gap. The CDR3 loop reads CATVVMDQETQYF. In nucleotides, the CDR3 is TGCGCCACCGTGGTGATGGACCAAGAGACCCAGTACTTC.